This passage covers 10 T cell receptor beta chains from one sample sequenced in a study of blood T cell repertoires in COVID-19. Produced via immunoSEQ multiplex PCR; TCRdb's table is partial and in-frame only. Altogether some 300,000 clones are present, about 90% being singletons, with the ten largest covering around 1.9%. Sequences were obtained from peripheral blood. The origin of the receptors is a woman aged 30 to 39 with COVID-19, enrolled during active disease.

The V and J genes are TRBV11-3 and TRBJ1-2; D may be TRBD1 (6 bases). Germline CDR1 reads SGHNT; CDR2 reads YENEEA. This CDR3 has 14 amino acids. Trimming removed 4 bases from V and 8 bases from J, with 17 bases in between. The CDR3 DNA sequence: TGTGCCAGCAGCTCGGAGACAGGACTTGGCGGCTACACCTTC. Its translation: CASSSETGLGGYTF.

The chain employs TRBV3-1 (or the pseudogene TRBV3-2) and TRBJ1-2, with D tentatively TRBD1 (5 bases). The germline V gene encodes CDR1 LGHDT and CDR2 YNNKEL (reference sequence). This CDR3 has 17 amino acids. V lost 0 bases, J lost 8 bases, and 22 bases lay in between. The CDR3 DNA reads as TGTGCCAGCAGCCAAGACCCAACTAGCCCAGGGATGCGGGGCTACACCTTC. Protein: CASSQDPTSPGMRGYTF.

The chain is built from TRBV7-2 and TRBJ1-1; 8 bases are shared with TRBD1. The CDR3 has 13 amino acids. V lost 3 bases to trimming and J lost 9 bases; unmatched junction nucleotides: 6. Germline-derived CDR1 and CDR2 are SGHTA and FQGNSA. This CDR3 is CASSFPGTGKAFF. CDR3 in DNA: TGTGCCAGCAGCTTCCCCGGGACAGGCAAAGCTTTCTTT.

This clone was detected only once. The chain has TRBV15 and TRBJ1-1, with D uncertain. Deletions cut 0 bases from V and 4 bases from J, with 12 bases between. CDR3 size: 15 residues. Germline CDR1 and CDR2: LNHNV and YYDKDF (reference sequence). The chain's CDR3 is CATSREGSLATEAFF. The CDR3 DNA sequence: TGTGCCACCAGCAGAGAGGGCTCCTTGGCCACTGAAGCTTTCTTT.

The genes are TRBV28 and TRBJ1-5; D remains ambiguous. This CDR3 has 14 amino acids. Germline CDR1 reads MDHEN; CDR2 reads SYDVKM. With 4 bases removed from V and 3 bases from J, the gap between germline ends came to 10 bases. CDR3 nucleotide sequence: TGTGCCAGCAGTTCCTCAGGCCTCAATCAGCCCCAGCATTTT. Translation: CASSSSGLNQPQHF.

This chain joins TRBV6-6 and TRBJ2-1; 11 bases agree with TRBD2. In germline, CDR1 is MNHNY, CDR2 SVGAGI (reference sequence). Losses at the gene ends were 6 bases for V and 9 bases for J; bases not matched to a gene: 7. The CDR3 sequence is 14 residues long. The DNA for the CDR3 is TGTGCCAGCAGCAGTAGCGGGGGGGCTGTTGAGCAGTTCTTC. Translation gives CASSSSGGAVEQFF.

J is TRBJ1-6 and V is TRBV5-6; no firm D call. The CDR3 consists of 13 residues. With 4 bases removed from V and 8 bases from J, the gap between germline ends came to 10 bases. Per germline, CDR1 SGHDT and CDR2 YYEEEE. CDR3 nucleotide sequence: TGTGCCAGCAGCATAGGGCGGGATTCACCCCTCCACTTT. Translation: CASSIGRDSPLHF.

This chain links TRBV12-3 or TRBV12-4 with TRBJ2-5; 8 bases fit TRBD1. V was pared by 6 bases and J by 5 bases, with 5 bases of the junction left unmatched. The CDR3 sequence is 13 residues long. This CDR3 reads CASSRQGWETQYF. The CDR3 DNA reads TGTGCCAGCAGCCGACAGGGGTGGGAGACCCAGTACTTC.

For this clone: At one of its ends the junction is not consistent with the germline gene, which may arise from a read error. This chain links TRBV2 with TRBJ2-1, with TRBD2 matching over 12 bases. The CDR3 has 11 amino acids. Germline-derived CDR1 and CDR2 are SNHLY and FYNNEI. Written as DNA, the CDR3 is TGTGCCAGCAGCCTAGCGGGGGGGAAAGTCTTC. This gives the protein CASSLAGGKVF.

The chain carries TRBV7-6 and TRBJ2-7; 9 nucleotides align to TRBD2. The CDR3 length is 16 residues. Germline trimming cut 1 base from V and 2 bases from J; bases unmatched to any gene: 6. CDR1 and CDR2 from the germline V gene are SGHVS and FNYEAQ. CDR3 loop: CASSLGAGGLPYEQYV. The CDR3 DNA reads TGTGCCAGCAGCTTAGGAGCGGGGGGCCTTCCCTACGAGCAGTACGTC.